A single sample is the source of the 15 T cell receptor beta chains below, sequenced in a study of cytomegalovirus exposure and HLA in healthy donors. Amplification used 60 Vbeta primers and 13 Jbeta primers. The data were produced by immunoSEQ multiplex PCR, yet TCRdb's version contains in-frame clones alone and is incomplete. The table has around 140,000 clones, 65% to 80% seen once. Specimen: PBMCs. The receptor set was obtained from a woman in her late teens or twenties in good health and CMV-seronegative.

The chain uses TRBV6-5 and TRBJ2-1, with D maybe TRBD2 (6 bases). Germline CDR1 is MNHEY and CDR2 is SVGAGI. V was cut by 6 bases and J by 7 bases, with 16 bases left in between. The CDR3 length is 14 residues. CDR3 bases: TGTGCCAGCAGCGGGAGTATTCTAGCTAATGAGCAGTTCTTC. Protein: CASSGSILANEQFF.

V is TRBV30 and J is TRBJ2-3; D might be TRBD2 (5 bases). The V and J ends lost 1 base and 2 bases respectively, with 13 bases between them. CDR3 length equals 15 residues. Germline lookup yields CDR1 GTSNPN and CDR2 SVGIG (reference sequence). The CDR3 bases are TGTGCCTGGAGTGCCCTCGGGGTGAACACAGATACGCAGTATTTT. Translated, it gives CAWSALGVNTDTQYF. The variable domain in full, with the rest retrieved from reference TRBV30 and TRBJ2-3, is SQTIHQWPATLVQPVGSPLSLECTVEGTSNPNLYWYRQAAGRGLQLLFYSVGIGQISSEVPQNLSASRPQDRQFILSSKKLLLSDSGFYLCAWSALGVNTDTQYFGPGTRLTVL.

The J gene is TRBJ2-5, the V gene TRBV25-1, with 9 bases matching TRBD1. Germline V lookup: CDR1 MGHDK, CDR2 SYGVNS. CDR3 size: 14 residues. J gave up 5 bases and V 8 bases, and 9 bases lay outside the gene matches. This CDR3 reads CASGEQGAGETQYF. Here the CDR3 DNA reads TGTGCCAGCGGCGAACAGGGGGCAGGGGAGACCCAGTACTTC.

The rearrangement joins TRBV7-9 to TRBJ1-1, with D possibly being TRBD1 (6 bases). Trimming left V 3 bases short and J 5 bases short, with 19 bases between. The CDR3 length is 16 residues. CDR1 is SEHNR and CDR2 is FQNEAQ in the germline V gene (reference sequence). The DNA for the CDR3 is TGTGCCAGCAGCTTCCTCCCGGGCAGGGGAACAACTGAAGCTTTCTTT. Encoded protein: CASSFLPGRGTTEAFF.

Only one count was recorded for this clone. The gene calls are TRBV29-1 and TRBJ1-1; unclear D gene. The CDR3 has 13 residues. Germline V CDR1 and CDR2: SQVTM, ANQGSEA. V was pared by 4 bases and J by 0 bases, with 9 bases between. This CDR3 reads CSVGSYLNTEAFF. The CDR3 bases are TGCAGCGTTGGGAGTTATTTGAACACTGAAGCTTTCTTT.

The count of this clone is one. V and J are TRBV5-1 and TRBJ2-1, with D perhaps matching TRBD1 (6 bases). V dropped 4 bases and J dropped 0 bases, with 11 bases sitting between them. The CDR3 runs 15 residues. Germline CDR1 reads SGHRS; CDR2 reads YFSETQ. CDR3 in DNA: TGCGCCAGCAGCAACCAGGGGATCTCCTACAATGAGCAGTTCTTC. Translating it yields CASSNQGISYNEQFF.

The V call is TRBV25-1, the J call TRBJ2-7, with a tentative D call TRBD2 (5 bases). CDR1 MGHDK and CDR2 SYGVNS come from the germline V gene. V was shortened by 4 bases and J by 7 bases, with 11 bases between the two germline ends. CDR3 length: 12 residues. The CDR3 DNA follows: TGTGCCAGCAGTGGGTTTACGGGGGAGCAGTACTTC. As protein: CASSGFTGEQYF.

V usage is TRBV5-6 and J usage is TRBJ2-7; TRBD1 matches 11 bases. The germline V gene has CDR1 SGHDT and CDR2 YYEEEE. This CDR3 is 15 amino acids long. V dropped 3 bases and J dropped 2; count of bases not matched to a gene: 4. The CDR3 reads CASSSLGQGAYEQYF. CDR3 DNA sequence: TGTGCCAGCAGCTCGTTGGGACAGGGGGCCTACGAGCAGTACTTC.

Here the CDR3 reads CASSSGGTEAFF. DNA of the CDR3: TGTGCCAGCTCATCAGGGGGAACTGAAGCTTTCTTT. V usage is TRBV18 and J usage is TRBJ1-1, with TRBD1 matching 7 bases. This CDR3 contains 12 residues. The V gene end was trimmed by 5 bases and the J gene end by 5 bases; junction bases not matched to a gene: 2. Germline V gene lookup returns CDR1 KGHSH and CDR2 LQKENI. Filled out from reference TRBV18 and TRBJ1-1, the complete variable domain reads NAGVMQNPRHLVRRRGQEARLRCSPMKGHSHVYWYRQLPEEGLKFMVYLQKENIIDESGMPKERFSAEFPKEGPSILRIQQVVRGDSAAYFCASSSGGTEAFFGQGTRLTVV.

The rearrangement links TRBV11-2 to TRBJ1-6, with D possibly matching TRBD1 (5 bases). The CDR3 contains 15 residues. With 5 bases removed from V and 6 bases from J, the gap between germline ends came to 14 bases. CDR1 is SGHAT and CDR2 is FQNNGV in the germline V gene. CDR3 sequence reads: CASSPRGRGNSPLHF. The DNA of the CDR3 is TGTGCCAGCAGCCCTCGAGGGAGGGGTAATTCACCCCTCCACTTT.

The V call is TRBV19, the J call TRBJ2-1, with D possibly matching TRBD1 (6 bases). CDR1 is LNHDA and CDR2 is SQIVND in the germline V gene (reference sequence). V shed 10 bases and J shed 9 bases, with 19 bases lying between them. CDR3 length equals 13 residues. The CDR3 DNA reads TGTGCCACCGGACAGCGAGTAGATACTGAGCAGTTCTTC. Its translation: CATGQRVDTEQFF.

The sample holds one count of this clone. The CDR3 sequence is CASSEGGANNYGYTF. CDR3 nucleotides: TGTGCCAGCAGCGAGGGAGGGGCGAATAACTATGGCTACACCTTC. The chain uses TRBV9 and TRBJ1-2; weak D call: TRBD1 (5 bases). V was shortened by 3 bases and J by 1 base, with 13 bases between the two germline ends. The CDR3 is made up of 15 amino acids. The germline gives CDR1 SGDLS, CDR2 YYNGEE.

This chain links TRBV5-6 with TRBJ1-5; TRBD1 is a possible D gene (5 bases). V lost 2 bases, J lost 7 bases, and 16 bases lay in between. Germline lookup yields CDR1 SGHDT and CDR2 YYEEEE. The length of the CDR3 is 15 residues. In DNA form, the CDR3 reads TGTGCCAGCAGCTTTGGGAGCGGGGGAGGACAGCCCCAGCATTTT. Translated: CASSFGSGGGQPQHF.

The chain employs TRBV6-6 and TRBJ2-1; 8 bases line up with TRBD2. Trimming cost V 6 bases and J 0 bases; bases outside gene matches: 4. Germline V CDR1 and CDR2: MNHNY, SVGAGI (reference sequence). CDR3 length equals 15 residues. In nucleotides, the CDR3 is TGTGCCAGCAGGCGGGGGGTCCTCTCCTACAATGAGCAGTTCTTC. Encoded protein: CASRRGVLSYNEQFF.

The V and J genes are TRBV27 and TRBJ2-5; the D gene is possibly TRBD2 (6 bases). Germline CDR1 reads MNHEY; CDR2 reads SMNVEV (reference sequence). Trimming stripped 2 bases from V and 5 bases from J, with 9 bases between. The CDR3 has 13 amino acids. The CDR3 region is CASSLGTRETQYF. CDR3 DNA: TGTGCCAGCAGTTTAGGGACTCGGGAGACCCAGTACTTC.